The clone carrying this T cell receptor (beta chain) has just a few counts. This sample is drawn from a study of T-cell reconstitution after alpha-beta-depleted transplantation in children. During its preparation, the TCRbeta library received unique molecular identifiers. A single record per CDR3 protein comes from TCRdb applying MiXCR to the PCR reads. The data show roughly 570,000 distinct CDR3 sequences, 27% seen once. This CDR3 is 12 amino acids long. Trimming shortened V by 3 bases and J by 3 bases, and 5 bases separated the two germline ends. The germline CDR1 and CDR2 sequences are LNHDA and SQIVND (reference sequence).

Sample: PBMCs, taken before TCRalphabeta/CD19-depleted stem cell transplant. The source of this sequence is a boy under two years old with Wiskott-Aldrich syndrome, due to receive a stem cell transplant. The V gene is TRBV19, the J gene TRBJ1-2; D unresolved. CDR3 in DNA: TGTGCCAGTAGTATCGGCGACTATGGCTACACCTTC. It encodes CASSIGDYGYTF.